The clone carrying this T cell receptor (beta chain) was picked up one time. This sample is drawn from a study of blood T cell repertoires in COVID-19. In germline, CDR1 is MDHEN, CDR2 SYDVKM. CDR3 length equals 13 residues. Trimming shortened V by 7 bases and J by 5 bases, and 11 bases separated the two germline ends. Sequencing used immunoSEQ multiplex PCR; TCRdb keeps in-frame clones, though not all of them. Among more than 90,000 clones, about 87% were seen once, and the ten largest hold 11%. This chain joins TRBV28 and TRBJ2-2, with D possibly TRBD2 on 5 matching bases. Material for sequencing was peripheral blood. The sequence came from a woman under 40 with acute or convalescent COVID-19. CDR3 sequence reads: CASNGRSTGELFF. CDR3 DNA: TGTGCCAGCAATGGGAGATCGACCGGGGAGCTGTTTTTT.